A single sample is the source of the 2 T cell receptor beta chains below, sequenced in a study of OX40 agonist ivuxolimab in advanced cancers. Profiled with immunoSEQ multiplex PCR; TCRdb holds only in-frame clones, not every one. The sample has roughly 90,000 clones, around 90% seen once. Here the sequenced sample was CD4+ or CD8+ T cells sorted from blood, taken in a trial of the OX40 agonist ivuxolimab. All receptors derive from an adult with an advanced solid tumor such as melanoma, head and neck, liver or kidney cancer.

The chain employs TRBV18 and TRBJ2-5; possibly TRBD1 or TRBD2 for D (5 bases each). Germline-derived CDR1 and CDR2 are KGHSH and LQKENI. This CDR3 is 12 amino acids long. V lost 5 bases and J 5 bases, leaving 9 bases between the germline ends. Written as DNA, the CDR3 is TGTGCCAGCTCAATCAGGGAGGAGACCCAGTACTTC. Amino acids: CASSIREETQYF. The full variable domain, its missing parts supplied by reference TRBV18 and TRBJ2-5, is NAGVMQNPRHLVRRRGQEARLRCSPMKGHSHVYWYRQLPEEGLKFMVYLQKENIIDESGMPKERFSAEFPKEGPSILRIQQVVRGDSAAYFCASSIREETQYFGPGTRLLVL.

The chain combines TRBV5-6 with TRBJ1-2; D call uncertain. V was cut by 4 bases and J by 8 bases, with 24 bases left in between. The CDR3 is 16 amino acids. Germline V gives CDR1 SGHDT, CDR2 YYEEEE. CDR3 protein: CASSPLAPETVRGYTF. The CDR3 DNA reads TGTGCCAGCAGCCCCTTGGCCCCGGAGACCGTCCGGGGCTACACCTTC.